Listed below are T cell receptor beta chains from one sample, sequenced in a study of shared clonotypes between healthy human individuals. Here immunoSEQ multiplex PCR was the method, and the copy in TCRdb shows in-frame clones only, minus some. The sample records 2 million to 2.5 million clones, 85% to 95% being singletons. The sequenced material came from naive CD4+ T cells from PBMCs. All receptors derive from a man younger than 35 in good health. Some clones in this sample may be carry-over from other donors' samples. The CDR3 runs from the conserved cysteine through the conserved F or W. A D gene is named only where the DNA matches it firmly. Size is omitted from some rows. Given values are once, few, many or a class for expanded clones.

NA	TRBV25-1	TRBJ2-3	NA	CASSETEGSASTDTQYF	TGTGCCAGCAGTGAGACTGAGGGATCAGCTAGCACAGATACGCAGTATTTT
NA	TRBV6-5	TRBJ2-3	NA	CASSLADTQYF	TGTGCCAGCAGTTTGGCAGATACGCAGTATTTT
TRBD1	TRBV29-1	TRBJ2-7	once	CSGGGTGLGEQYF	TGCAGCGGGGGGGGGACAGGGCTTGGCGAGCAGTACTTC
NA	TRBV5-1	TRBJ1-3	NA	CASSFMSPGDSGNTIYF	TGCGCCAGCAGCTTTATGAGCCCTGGGGACTCTGGAAACACCATATATTTT
TRBD2	TRBV5-1	TRBJ2-2	NA	CASVGLAGDPTGELFF	TGCGCCAGCGTCGGACTAGCGGGAGACCCCACCGGGGAGCTGTTTTTT
TRBD1	TRBV4-3	TRBJ1-1	few	CASSQDPPTRQGRMDTEAFF	TGCGCCAGCAGCCAAGATCCTCCCACTAGACAGGGAAGGATGGACACTGAAGCTTTCTTT
NA	TRBV15	TRBJ1-1	once	CATRASWENTEAFF	TGTGCCACCAGAGCCTCCTGGGAGAACACTGAAGCTTTCTTT
NA	TRBV19	TRBJ2-1	once	CASSTLGRNYNEQFF	TGTGCCAGTAGTACCCTCGGCCGCAACTACAATGAGCAGTTCTTC
NA	TRBV7-2	TRBJ1-5	once	CASSPDSQYQPQHF	TGTGCCAGCAGCCCCGACAGCCAGTATCAGCCCCAGCATTTT
NA	TRBV11-3	TRBJ2-1	once	CASSHARGAEQFF	TGTGCCAGCAGCCATGCTAGGGGGGCCGAGCAGTTCTTC
TRBD1	TRBV6-1	TRBJ1-2	NA	CASREGQGGVMVYGYTF	TGTGCCAGCCGTGAGGGACAGGGGGGAGTGATGGTCTATGGCTACACCTTC
NA	TRBV5-1	TRBJ2-7	NA	CASSFSSDTNEQYF	TGCGCCAGCAGCTTCAGCTCGGACACCAACGAGCAGTACTTC
NA	TRBV15	TRBJ2-3	NA	CATSRGDARSTDTQYF	TGTGCCACCAGCAGAGGTGACGCGAGAAGCACAGATACGCAGTATTTT
NA	TRBV9	TRBJ2-2	NA	CASSVVQNTGELFF	TGTGCCAGCAGCGTAGTGCAGAACACCGGGGAGCTGTTTTTT
TRBD2	TRBV7-2	TRBJ2-1	NA	CASSPLRGTPVYEQFF	TGTGCCAGCAGCCCACTGCGGGGGACCCCCGTCTATGAGCAGTTCTTC
NA	TRBV5-1	TRBJ1-4	NA	CASSRDGLNEKLFF	TGCGCCAGCAGCCGAGACGGACTTAATGAAAAACTGTTTTTT
NA	TRBV7-9	TRBJ1-1	few	CASSLVADSEAFF	TGTGCCAGCAGCTTAGTGGCGGACTCCGAAGCTTTCTTT
TRBD2	TRBV19	TRBJ2-5	NA	CASSKGGQTQVQYF	TGTGCCAGTAGTAAGGGAGGGCAAACCCAGGTCCAGTACTTC
NA	TRBV9	TRBJ1-1	once	CASSVGGRSARTEAFF	TGTGCCAGCAGCGTAGGGGGACGGTCGGCGAGGACTGAAGCTTTCTTT
NA	TRBV6-1	TRBJ1-1	NA	CASSERRAEAFF	TGTGCCAGCAGTGAAAGGAGGGCAGAAGCTTTCTTT
TRBD1	TRBV5-1	TRBJ2-2	NA	CASSFQGARSTGELFF	TGCGCCAGCAGCTTTCAGGGGGCTAGATCCACCGGGGAGCTGTTTTTT
TRBD1	TRBV10-2	TRBJ1-2	NA	CASRDRVLKGYTF	TGCGCCAGCAGGGACAGGGTCCTAAAAGGCTACACCTTC
NA	TRBV5-1	TRBJ1-1	once	CASSLIRGDTEAFF	TGCGCCAGCAGCTTGATTAGGGGGGACACTGAAGCTTTCTTT
NA	TRBV5-1	TRBJ1-1	few	CASSSDRPNTEAFF	TGCGCCAGCAGCTCGGACAGACCGAACACTGAAGCTTTCTTT
TRBD2	TRBV5-1	TRBJ2-1	NA	CASSLVAGGPNEQFF	TGCGCCAGCAGCTTGGTGGCGGGAGGTCCCAATGAGCAGTTCTTC
NA	TRBV7-3	TRBJ2-1	NA	CASSFMLLATNEQFF	TGTGCCAGCAGCTTTATGTTACTAGCTACGAATGAGCAGTTCTTC
NA	TRBV27	TRBJ1-1	NA	CASWGLVPTEAFF	TGTGCCAGCTGGGGTTTGGTCCCCACTGAAGCTTTCTTT
TRBD1	TRBV18	TRBJ1-2	NA	CASSPSGTGGMDGYTF	TGTGCCAGCTCACCAAGTGGGACAGGGGGGATGGATGGCTACACCTTC
TRBD2	TRBV9	TRBJ2-7	NA	CASSVGTSGPYEQYF	TGTGCCAGCAGCGTAGGTACTAGCGGGCCCTACGAGCAGTACTTC
NA	TRBV6-5	TRBJ2-4	NA	CASSGLGIQYF	TGTGCCAGCAGTGGCTTAGGCATTCAGTACTTC
TRBD1	TRBV2	TRBJ1-2	NA	CASTIGQGAFYGYTF	TGTGCCAGCACTATAGGACAGGGGGCTTTCTATGGCTACACCTTC
TRBD2	TRBV27	TRBJ2-1	NA	CASRPTSGGKQFF	TGTGCCAGCAGGCCGACTAGCGGGGGGAAGCAGTTCTTC
NA	TRBV5-1	TRBJ2-5	NA	CASSLGVVKETQYF	TGCGCCAGCAGCTTGGGAGTAGTTAAAGAGACCCAGTACTTC
NA	TRBV11-2	TRBJ2-6	NA	CASSSFGAGANVLTF	TGTGCCAGCAGCTCGTTCGGAGCTGGGGCCAACGTCCTGACTTTC
NA	TRBV2	TRBJ2-3	NA	CASSERREDTQYF	TGTGCCAGCAGTGAAAGGCGGGAAGATACGCAGTATTTT
NA	TRBV18	TRBJ2-7	NA	CASSPKGLSEQYF	TGTGCCAGCTCACCCAAGGGTTTGAGCGAGCAGTACTTC
NA	TRBV11-2	TRBJ2-7	NA	CASSFRATEQYF	TGTGCCAGCAGCTTCCGGGCCACCGAGCAGTACTTC
NA	TRBV27	TRBJ1-3	NA	CAIPPRGSSGNTIYF	TGTGCCATTCCCCCGCGCGGAAGCTCTGGAAACACCATATATTTT
NA	TRBV5-6	TRBJ1-2	NA	CASSLATDSYGYTF	TGTGCCAGCAGCTTGGCGACAGACTCCTATGGCTACACCTTC
NA	TRBV27	TRBJ1-2	NA	CASRQGYGYTF	TGTGCCAGCAGACAGGGTTATGGCTACACCTTC
TRBD1	TRBV5-1	TRBJ2-7	NA	CASRTGGSSETYEQYF	TGCGCCAGCCGGACAGGGGGGTCTAGCGAGACTTACGAGCAGTACTTC
TRBD2	TRBV28	TRBJ2-7	NA	CASSLTGLAGGPSYEQYF	TGTGCCAGCAGTCTGACGGGACTAGCGGGAGGCCCCTCCTACGAGCAGTACTTC
NA	TRBV28	TRBJ1-2	NA	CASSLGQGGNYGYTF	TGTGCCAGCAGTTTGGGCCAGGGCGGTAACTATGGCTACACCTTC
NA	TRBV28	TRBJ1-2	NA	CASSFGGAQVGYTF	TGTGCCAGCAGTTTTGGGGGGGCGCAGGTCGGCTACACCTTC
TRBD1	TRBV5-1	TRBJ2-1	NA	CASSPRQGAAEQFF	TGCGCCAGCAGCCCAAGACAGGGGGCGGCTGAGCAGTTCTTC
TRBD1	TRBV30	TRBJ2-7	NA	CAWSVRSGGGEQYF	TGTGCCTGGAGTGTAAGGTCAGGGGGCGGGGAGCAGTACTTC
NA	TRBV2	TRBJ2-1	NA	CASSTQGLFHDPFF	TGTGCCAGCAGTACCCAGGGACTTTTTCATGATCCGTTCTTC
TRBD1	TRBV10-1	TRBJ2-2	NA	CASSGPLGQGAPGELFF	TGCGCCAGCAGTGGACCTTTGGGACAGGGGGCTCCCGGGGAGCTGTTTTTT
NA	TRBV27	TRBJ1-2	NA	CASSPLQAGNYGYTF	TGTGCCAGCAGTCCACTACAGGCAGGGAACTATGGCTACACCTTC
NA	TRBV30	TRBJ2-5	NA	CAWSEMGPLETQYF	TGTGCCTGGAGTGAGATGGGGCCCTTGGAGACCCAGTACTTC
TRBD1	TRBV5-5	TRBJ2-7	once	CASSLGTGVTYEQYF	TGTGCCAGCAGCTTGGGGACAGGCGTCACCTACGAGCAGTACTTC
NA	TRBV4-1	TRBJ1-3	NA	CASSYQQGLSGNTIYF	TGCGCCAGCAGCTATCAACAGGGCCTCTCTGGAAACACCATATATTTT
NA	TRBV18	TRBJ2-2	once	CASSPQQGANTGELFF	TGTGCCAGCTCACCCCAACAGGGCGCGAACACCGGGGAGCTGTTTTTT